These 22 T cell receptor beta chains originate from one sample sequenced in a study of blood T cell repertoires in COVID-19. Sequencing was performed with immunoSEQ multiplex PCR; in TCRdb, only in-frame clones are kept and a portion is missing. Of about 76,000 clones detected, 80% to 90% appear once; the ten largest clones hold around 17%. Material: peripheral blood. The receptors were sampled from a human donor in a cohort sampled during active COVID-19.

The chain has TRBV28 and TRBJ2-5; 7 bases agree with TRBD2. Germline loops: CDR1 MDHEN, CDR2 SYDVKM. V lost 7 bases and J lost 5; bases outside the gene matches: 10. CDR3 length: 14 residues. The CDR3 DNA reads as TGTGCCAGCACCAGTCTAGCGGTCGCGGAGACCCAGTACTTC. Encoded protein: CASTSLAVAETQYF.

The chain is built from TRBV7-9 and TRBJ2-1, with D possibly matching TRBD1 (6 bases). Trimming took 5 bases from V and 7 from J, leaving 9 bases between them. CDR3 length: 12 amino acids. Germline CDR1 reads SEHNR; CDR2 reads FQNEAQ (reference sequence). CDR3: CASSRQVNEQFF. In DNA form, the CDR3 reads TGTGCCAGCAGCAGACAGGTGAATGAGCAGTTCTTC. Full variable domain (rest looked up from reference TRBV7-9 and TRBJ2-1): DTGVSQNPRHKITKRGQNVTFRCDPISEHNRLYWYRQTLGQGPEFLTYFQNEAQLEKSRLLSDRFSAERPKGSFSTLEIQRTEQGDSAMYLCASSRQVNEQFFGPGTRLTVL.

The chain uses TRBV4-2 and TRBJ2-1; TRBD2 aligns across 11 bases. Germline values: CDR1 LGHNA, CDR2 YNFKEQ. V dropped 3 bases and J dropped 6; count of bases not matched to a gene: 10. This CDR3 region has 17 residues. Here the CDR3 reads CASSQEGGLAASNEQFF. For the CDR3, the DNA is TGTGCCAGCAGCCAGGAGGGGGGACTAGCGGCCTCCAATGAGCAGTTCTTC.

The genes are TRBV5-1 and TRBJ2-2, with a possible D match to TRBD2 (5 bases). Germline values: CDR1 SGHRS, CDR2 YFSETQ. CDR3 length: 16 amino acids. The ends were cut back, 1 base at V and 0 bases at J, with 10 bases in the middle. The CDR3 protein is CASSLPVLANTGELFF. CDR3 coding DNA: TGCGCCAGCAGCTTGCCTGTACTAGCGAACACCGGGGAGCTGTTTTTT.

The chain combines TRBV12-3 or TRBV12-4 with TRBJ1-2; no firm D call. The CDR3 totals 12 residues. V lost 7 bases and J 5 bases, leaving 11 bases between the germline ends. CDR3 sequence (DNA): TGTGCCAGCACCGCGGGTTGGTATGGCTACACCTTC. Translation: CASTAGWYGYTF.

V usage is TRBV19 and J usage is TRBJ1-5, with 9 bases fitting TRBD1. Per germline, CDR1 LNHDA and CDR2 SQIVND (reference sequence). The CDR3 extends over 17 amino acids. J lost 5 bases, V lost 0 bases, and 8 bases had no gene match. For the CDR3, the DNA is TGTGCCAGTAGTATAGATCACAGGGGGCTTGGGTATCAGCCCCAGCATTTT. It yields the protein CASSIDHRGLGYQPQHF.

V gene TRBV6-4 combines with J gene TRBJ1-2; TRBD1 is a possible D gene (6 bases). Germline V lookup: CDR1 MRHNA, CDR2 SNTAGT. The ends were cut back, 6 bases at V and 7 bases at J, with 21 bases in the middle. This CDR3 comprises 15 residues. The CDR3 reads CASRHHGQGMGGYTF. The CDR3 coding sequence is TGTGCCAGCAGACACCACGGGCAGGGGATGGGTGGCTACACCTTC.

This clone is a singleton in its sample. The chain employs TRBV5-3 and TRBJ1-2; 9 nucleotides line up with TRBD1. TRBV5-3 is marked as an open reading frame, function uncertain. CDR3 length equals 15 residues. The V gene end was trimmed by 3 bases and the J gene end by 4 bases; junction bases not matched to a gene: 7. CDR3 DNA: TGTGCCAGAAGCTCCCGGACAGGGGACGTCTATGGCTACACCTTC. This encodes CARSSRTGDVYGYTF.

The chain carries TRBV6-5 and TRBJ1-2, with 9 bases matching TRBD1. Germline CDR1 and CDR2: MNHEY and SVGAGI. J lost 6 bases, V lost 2 bases, and 1 base had no gene match. CDR3 length equals 13 residues. The CDR3 loop is CASSYRDRDGYTF. Written as DNA, the CDR3 is TGTGCCAGCAGTTACCGGGACAGGGATGGCTACACCTTC.

V gene TRBV5-4 combines with J gene TRBJ1-1; 7 bases match TRBD1. CDR1 and CDR2 from the germline V gene are SGHNT and YYREEE (reference sequence). There are 12 residues in the CDR3. J was trimmed by 9 bases and V by 4 bases; bases with no gene match: 6. The CDR3: CASSPGQDKAFF. The CDR3, as DNA: TGTGCCAGCAGCCCAGGACAGGATAAAGCTTTCTTT. Supplemented by reference TRBV5-4 and TRBJ1-1, the full variable domain reads ETGVTQSPTHLIKTRGQQVTLRCSSQSGHNTVSWYQQALGQGPQFIFQYYREEENGRGNFPPRFSGLQFPNYSSELNVNALELDDSALYLCASSPGQDKAFFGQGTRLTVV.

The J gene is TRBJ1-2, the V gene TRBV7-3, with 11 bases that match TRBD1. V trimming: 5 bases; J trimming: 3 bases; junction bases outside the gene matches: 2. From germline, CDR1 is SGHTA and CDR2 FQGTGA. The CDR3 covers 14 residues. DNA for the CDR3: TGTGCCAGCAGCCGGACAGGGGGCGACTATGGCTACACCTTC. Residues: CASSRTGGDYGYTF.

The gene calls are TRBV10-3 and TRBJ2-7, with TRBD1 as a possible D gene (7 bases). The CDR3 is made up of 13 amino acids. Trimming pared 6 bases from V and 4 bases from J, leaving 13 bases between. CDR1 ENHRY and CDR2 SYGVKD come from the germline V gene. The DNA of the CDR3 is TGTGCCATCAGGGAGGGGGCGCAGTACGAGCAGTACTTC. Translating it yields CAIREGAQYEQYF.

On this clone itself: A read error may account for a junction end that differs from germline. The rearrangement links TRBV9 to TRBJ2-2, with a tentative D call TRBD2 (6 bases). The CDR3 extends over 15 amino acids. Germline V CDR1 and CDR2: SGDLS, YYNGEE. The CDR3 sequence: CASNVAWGETGELFF. In DNA form, the CDR3 reads TGTGCCAGCAACGTAGCCTGGGGGGAGACCGGGGAGCTGTTTTTT.

The chain has TRBV6-5 and TRBJ2-3; D might be TRBD1 (5 bases). Germline assignment: CDR1 MNHEY and CDR2 SVGAGI. Trimming took 7 bases from V and 4 from J, leaving 6 bases between them. The CDR3 sequence is 11 residues long. The CDR3 DNA follows: TGTGCCAGCAACAGGCCAGATACGCAGTATTTT. Translation gives CASNRPDTQYF.

The chain employs TRBV4-1 and TRBJ2-7, with 15 bases fitting TRBD2. Germline V gene data show CDR1 as MGHRA and CDR2 as YSYEKL. The trim removed 1 base at V and 0 bases at J, leaving 10 bases unmatched. The CDR3 spans 20 residues. The chain's CDR3 is CASSQGWGLAGGPYSYEQYF. The CDR3 coding sequence is TGCGCCAGCAGCCAAGGGTGGGGACTAGCGGGAGGCCCTTACTCCTACGAGCAGTACTTC.

V is TRBV7-3 and J is TRBJ2-5, with TRBD2 matching 10 bases. The V and J ends lost 1 base and 4 bases, in that order; junction bases with no gene match: 9. This CDR3 comprises 17 residues. Germline V gives CDR1 SGHTA, CDR2 FQGTGA. The CDR3 region is CASSLIASGRGGETQYF. CDR3 in DNA: TGTGCCAGCAGCTTAATAGCTAGCGGGAGAGGAGGAGAGACCCAGTACTTC. The whole variable domain, remainder taken from reference TRBV7-3 and TRBJ2-5, is GAGVSQTPSNKVTEKGKYVELRCDPISGHTALYWYRQSLGQGPEFLIYFQGTGAADDSGLPNDRFFAVRPEGSVSTLKIQRTERGDSAVYLCASSLIASGRGGETQYFGPGTRLLVL.

The CDR3 loop reads CASARGQSYTEAFF. The CDR3 coding sequence is TGTGCCAGCGCGAGGGGGCAGTCTTACACTGAAGCTTTCTTT. The chain is built from TRBV2 and TRBJ1-1, with 7 bases lining up with TRBD1. This CDR3 is 14 amino acids long. Germline CDR1 and CDR2: SNHLY and FYNNEI. V lost 8 bases and J lost 3; bases outside the gene matches: 9. The variable domain in full, with the rest retrieved from reference TRBV2 and TRBJ1-1, is EPEVTQTPSHQVTQMGQEVILRCVPISNHLYFYWYRQILGQKVEFLVSFYNNEISEKSEIFDDQFSVERPDGSNFTLKIRSTKLEDSAMYFCASARGQSYTEAFFGQGTRLTVV.

The chain joins TRBV5-6 to TRBJ2-5; a weak D match, TRBD2 (5 bases). The V and J ends lost 1 base and 5 bases respectively, with 12 bases between them. The CDR3 covers 14 residues. Germline CDR1 SGHDT, CDR2 YYEEEE. CDR3 DNA: TGTGCCAGCAGCTTGTCGGGATTGGGGGAGACCCAGTACTTC. Encoded protein: CASSLSGLGETQYF.

The CDR3 bases are TGTGCCAGCAGCTTAGTTGGGCAGAACTATGGCTACACCTTC. Encoded protein: CASSLVGQNYGYTF. The V gene is TRBV7-9, the J gene TRBJ1-2; D gene ambiguous. The CDR3 is made up of 14 amino acids. Germline-derived CDR1 and CDR2 are SEHNR and FQNEAQ (reference sequence). Trimming took off 1 base at V and 2 bases at J, with 8 bases between the two ends. Full variable domain (outside the CDR3, taken from reference TRBV7-9 and TRBJ1-2): DTGVSQNPRHKITKRGQNVTFRCDPISEHNRLYWYRQTLGQGPEFLTYFQNEAQLEKSRLLSDRFSAERPKGSFSTLEIQRTEQGDSAMYLCASSLVGQNYGYTFGSGTRLTVV.

This clone was counted a single time. This rearrangement joins TRBV11-3 to TRBJ1-2; D is uncertain. CDR3 size: 12 residues. V lost 5 bases and J 7 bases, leaving 11 bases between the germline ends. The germline CDR1 and CDR2 sequences are SGHNT and YENEEA. The CDR3 sequence: CASSPGEGGYTF. CDR3 coding DNA: TGTGCCAGCAGCCCGGGCGAGGGTGGCTACACCTTC. The full variable domain, with the rest looked up from reference TRBV11-3 and TRBJ1-2, is EAGVVQSPRYKIIEKKQPVAFWCNPISGHNTLYWYLQNLGQGPELLIRYENEEAVDDSQLPKDRFSAERLKGVDSTLKIQPAELGDSAVYLCASSPGEGGYTFGSGTRLTVV.

The sample holds a few counts of this clone. V is TRBV28 and J is TRBJ1-5; D is possibly TRBD1 (6 bases). Trimming stripped 5 bases from V and 0 bases from J, with 14 bases between. From germline, CDR1 is MDHEN and CDR2 SYDVKM. The CDR3 sequence is 16 residues long. The CDR3 DNA is TGTGCCAGCAGTCTAGGGACACTAAATAGCAATCAGCCCCAGCATTTT. Amino acid sequence: CASSLGTLNSNQPQHF.

The rearrangement links TRBV7-2 to TRBJ1-6; possible D gene TRBD1, 6 bases. V was cut by 1 base and J by 8 bases, with 15 bases left in between. The CDR3 totals 16 residues. The germline V gene has CDR1 SGHTA and CDR2 FQGNSA. CDR3 protein: CASSLERGAGYSPLHF. The DNA for the CDR3 is TGTGCCAGCAGCTTAGAACGGGGGGCTGGCTATTCACCCCTCCACTTT.